This is a list of T cell receptor beta chains from one sample in a study of T cell repertoires in cytomegalovirus infection. TCRdb analysed the reads with MiXCR anew, one entry per CDR3 protein. The table has about 450,000 distinct CDR3 sequences, approximately 32% seen once. Material for sequencing was PBMCs. The receptors originated from a human donor in good health (CMV status not recorded). Some clones in this sample may be carry-over from other donors' samples. The CDR3 runs from the conserved cysteine through the conserved F or W. The order of the fields is V gene, clone size, J gene, CDR3 length, D gene, CDR3 protein, CDR3 DNA. A D gene is named only where the DNA matches it firmly. The size of a clone is reported for some rows only, either as once, few or many, or as a class for expanded clones.

TRBV7-9	-	TRBJ2-1	11	-	CASSTDYQQFF	TGTGCCAGCAGCACGGACTATCAGCAGTTCTTC
TRBV14	few	TRBJ1-1	13	-	CASSPSGFAEAFF	TGTGCCAGCAGCCCTAGCGGCTTCGCTGAAGCTTTCTTT
TRBV7-6	many	TRBJ2-5	14	-	CASSLGRGEGTQYF	TGTGCCAGCAGCTTAGGGCGGGGTGAGGGGACCCAGTACTTC
TRBV11-2	few	TRBJ1-1	13	-	CASSLAFGIEAFF	TGTGCCAGCAGCTTAGCATTCGGGATTGAAGCTTTCTTT
TRBV14	few	TRBJ1-1	13	-	CASSLDKYTEAFF	TGTGCCAGCAGTTTGGACAAATACACTGAAGCTTTCTTT
TRBV7-9	many	TRBJ2-7	15	-	CASSPSTGNVHEQYF	TGTGCCAGCAGTCCCTCCACAGGGAACGTCCACGAGCAGTACTTC
TRBV19	few	TRBJ2-1	16	TRBD2	CASTPYGGGSRNEQFF	TGTGCCAGTACCCCTTACGGGGGGGGTTCCAGGAATGAGCAGTTCTTC
TRBV7-4	-	TRBJ1-1	14	TRBD1	CASSNRQGGTEALF	TGTGCCAGCAGCAACCGACAGGGGGGAACTGAAGCTTTATTT
TRBV7-2	many	TRBJ2-4	14	-	CASSHGTAKNIQYF	TGTGCCAGCAGCCACGGGACGGCCAAAAACATTCAGTACTTC
TRBV15	-	TRBJ2-5	17	TRBD1	CATSRPGQPTTGETQYF	TGTGCCACCAGCAGACCGGGACAGCCTACGACGGGGGAGACCCAGTACTTC
TRBV7-6	few	TRBJ1-4	21	TRBD1	CASPPSQTSPGTGGRSEKLFF	TGTGCCAGCCCGCCCTCTCAAACAAGTCCCGGGACAGGGGGGAGAAGTGAAAAACTGTTTTTT
TRBV30	-	TRBJ2-7	11	TRBD1	CAWRTGVGAYF	TGTGCCTGGAGGACAGGGGTGGGGGCGTACTTC
TRBV20-1	many	TRBJ1-2	13	-	CSATGQRIYGYTF	TGCAGTGCTACCGGACAGCGAATTTATGGCTACACCTTC
TRBV28	few	TRBJ2-5	15	-	CASSLPDSNQETQYF	TGTGCCAGCAGTTTACCCGACAGTAACCAAGAGACCCAGTACTTC
TRBV20-1	-	TRBJ2-2	16	TRBD2	CSAREAGAPNTGELFF	TGCAGTGCTAGAGAAGCGGGGGCTCCTAACACCGGGGAGCTGTTTTTT
TRBV12-3/TRBV12-4	many	TRBJ2-2	11	-	CASSLARELFF	TGTGCCAGCAGTTTAGCAAGGGAGCTGTTTTTT
TRBV5-4	-	TRBJ2-5	16	TRBD1	CASSLLSGGMQETQYF	TGTGCCAGCAGCTTGTTGTCAGGGGGCATGCAAGAGACCCAGTACTTC
TRBV4-1	many	TRBJ1-1	16	-	CASTLYLTRGITEAFF	TGCGCCAGCACCCTATACCTAACACGGGGTATCACTGAAGCTTTCTTT
TRBV14	-	TRBJ2-7	14	-	CASSRTLFSYEQYF	TGTGCCAGCAGCCGGACCCTATTCTCCTACGAGCAGTACTTC
TRBV6-2/TRBV6-3	many	TRBJ2-3	17	TRBD2	CASSYLAGGSSTDTQYF	TGTGCCAGCAGTTATCTAGCGGGGGGCTCTAGCACAGATACGCAGTATTTT
TRBV10-1	few	TRBJ1-2	10	-	CASSDVGYTF	TGCGCCAGCAGTGATGTGGGCTACACCTTC
TRBV12-3/TRBV12-4	-	TRBJ2-3	15	-	CASSPPSPRTDTQYF	TGTGCCAGCAGTCCCCCCTCGCCGCGCACAGATACGCAGTATTTT
TRBV6-2/TRBV6-3	-	TRBJ1-2	13	-	CASSYGADYGYTF	TGTGCCAGCAGTTATGGGGCTGACTATGGCTACACCTTC
TRBV7-6	few	TRBJ1-2	13	-	CASSPPPRDGYTF	TGTGCCAGCAGCCCCCCCCCTCGGGATGGCTACACCTTC
TRBV28	few	TRBJ1-2	15	-	CASSLTPGQFSGYTF	TGTGCCAGCAGTTTGACCCCCGGACAGTTCTCTGGCTACACCTTC
TRBV7-8	many	TRBJ2-1	16	TRBD1	CASSARQGLPYNEQFF	TGTGCCAGCAGCGCCCGACAGGGGCTTCCTTACAATGAGCAGTTCTTC
TRBV19	-	TRBJ1-2	14	TRBD1	CASSITGGDYGYTF	TGTGCCAGTAGTATAACAGGGGGCGACTATGGCTACACCTTC
TRBV20-1	-	TRBJ2-5	12	TRBD1	CSAGTGGETQYF	TGCAGTGCTGGGACAGGGGGAGAGACCCAGTACTTC